This T cell receptor beta chain was sequenced for a study of CXCR3-negative and CXCR3-positive naive CD8 T cells (dated by TCRdb to the late 2010s). Regarding the complete study: About 135 million TRB reads were obtained in total, roughly 1.5 +/- 0.3 million reads per library. Data from around ten donors, pooled across two independent experiments, went into the diversity and physicochemical repertoire analyses. For the TRBV-TRBJ cluster analysis, the naive subsets came from roughly 5 donors, while the memory cells came from 3 donors.

Concerning this clonotype: The antigen it recognizes is unknown.

Sequenced using a NextSeq 550. The Human TCR Profiling Kit (MiLaboratory) was used to prepare UMI-labeled 5' RACE TRB cDNA libraries. The full amount of extracted RNA was used for cDNA synthesis, and the full amount of resulting cDNA was used for PCR amplification. Libraries were prepared in parallel with an identical number of PCR cycles. Turning to the authors' computational methods: With a requirement of at least two reads per UMI, MIGEC and MiXCR extracted about 56,000 +/- 9,600 unique UMI-labeled TRB cDNA molecules per library. An average of approximately 40,000 +/- 10,000 functional in-frame TRB CDR3 nucleotide clonotypes without stop codons was found per library. After each sample was downsampled to 5000 UMI-labeled TRB molecules, VDJtools was used to calculate diversity metrics such as normalized Shannon-Wiener and Chao1. VDJtools was used to calculate clonotype-size-weighted physicochemical properties of the central five CDR3 residues, namely interaction energy, strength, volume and Kidera factor 4. TCRdb reprocessed the reads; each CDR3 protein sequence makes one entry, and DNA is unavailable. It is TCRdb's table, rather than the study itself, that gives the V and J calls and clone size. The sample's table covers about 130,000 distinct CDR3 sequences. The ten largest clones represent about 0.3% of the sample.

General study outcomes and caveats: Because CXCR3 expression was partially decreased after cryopreservation, freshly isolated PBMCs were used for most assays. Because surface CD5, which is linked to self-reactivity in mice, was comparable between the naive subsets, TCR interaction strength was also inferred from the physicochemical properties of TRB CDR3s. Both naive subsets had comparably high repertoire diversity, while memory CD8+ T cells had much lower repertoire diversity. TRB CDR3s from CXCR3-positive naive cells showed higher hydrophobicity (lower Kidera factor 4), lower energy, and higher strength and volume indices than CXCR3-negative naive cells. Within the same donor, TRBV-TRBJ usage looked similar between naive CXCR3-negative and CXCR3-positive cells, but memory cells had distinct patterns.

For every CD8+ T cell subset, a few hundred thousand cells were flow-sorted straight into RLT lysis buffer, and each subset was sorted in triplicate. To exclude memory contaminants, naive CD8+ T cells were stringently defined as CD45RO-CCR7+CD27+CD95-. Using standard density gradient centrifugation, peripheral blood mononuclear cells were isolated from buffy coats. A FACSAria III was used to flow-sort naive CD8+ T cells into CXCR3-negative and CXCR3-positive populations. Total RNA was extracted from sorted cells with an RNeasy Mini Kit. The CDR1 and CDR2 encoded by the germline V gene are MNHNS and SASEGT. Counted from cysteine to phenylalanine, this CDR3 has 13 amino acids. The DNA is not on file.

Sequenced input: naive CXCR3- CD8+ T cells from blood. According to the study, the label for this sample's cell subset or site signals: CD45RO-CCR7+CD27+CD95- naive CD8+ T cells lacking CXCR3 (TNR3-). The sequence links TRBV6-1 to TRBJ2-7. The sequence derives from a human donor in good health. Some clones in this sample may be carry-over from other donors' samples. The CDR3 protein sequence reads: CASSTFPSYEQYF.